A selection of T cell receptor beta chains follows, all from one sample in a study of identical twins. TCRdb reprocessed the 5' RACE reads via MiXCR and lists one record per CDR3 protein. In the table there are 1.5 million to 2 million distinct CDR3 sequences, under 35% of which are singletons. Sequenced material: cord blood. The receptors come from a newborn girl in good health. Each CDR3 is given with its conserved first and last residue. A D gene is named only where the DNA matches it firmly. Not all rows give a size; the values are once, few, many and, for expanded clones, a class.

TRBJ2-3 TRBD2 TRBV7-2 - TGTGCCAGCAGCTTTCGGGGGGACCGTACAGATACGCAGTATTTT CASSFRGDRTDTQYF
TRBJ1-1 - TRBV20-1 once TGCAGTGCTAGGCCCGACAACACTGAAGCTTTCTTT CSARPDNTEAFF
TRBJ1-6 TRBD1 TRBV4-1 - TGCGCCAGCAGCCAAGATCGACCTGACAGGGCGAGGCTCCACTTT CASSQDRPDRARLHF
TRBJ2-7 - TRBV27 few TGTGCCAGCACTCCTATAATGCAGGGATGCTCCTACGAGCAGTACTTC CASTPIMQGCSYEQYF
TRBJ2-1 - TRBV5-1 - TGCGCCGGCAATTTGTGGGGGTACAATGAGCAGTTCTTC CAGNLWGYNEQFF
TRBJ2-1 TRBD1 TRBV10-3 few TGTGCCATCAGTGGTGGACAGGGGGTTGAGACCCAGTTCTTC CAISGGQGVETQFF
TRBJ2-3 - TRBV5-1 few TGCGCCAGCAGCTTGGATTCGGGGGTCGCAGATACGCAGTATTTT CASSLDSGVADTQYF
TRBJ1-1 TRBD1 TRBV5-5 - TGTGCCAGCAGCTTGTTTCCCGTCACAGGGGGGATCGTGAACACTGAAGCTTTCTTT CASSLFPVTGGIVNTEAFF
TRBJ2-7 - TRBV18 - TGTGCCAGCTCACCACCCACAGGCCGCTCCTACGAGCAGTACTTC CASSPPTGRSYEQYF
TRBJ2-3 TRBD1 TRBV2 - TGTGCCAGCAGTGAGGCGGAGGCGGGACAGGGCGCCACAGATACGCAGTATTTT CASSEAEAGQGATDTQYF
TRBJ2-1 TRBD2 TRBV10-3 - TGTGCCATCAGTGATCTCCTAGCGGGCCTCAATGAGCAGTTCTTC CAISDLLAGLNEQFF
TRBJ1-2 - TRBV20-1 - TGCAGTTCCAAAACTTCCAACTATGGCTACACCTTC CSSKTSNYGYTF
TRBJ1-2 - TRBV2 - TGTGCCAGCAGTGAAGCCGAACAGGTTTATGGTGGCTACACCTTC CASSEAEQVYGGYTF
TRBJ1-1 - TRBV6-1 few TGTGCCAGCAGCGACCCGAGGGGCTACACTGAAGCTTTCTTT CASSDPRGYTEAFF
TRBJ2-2 - TRBV28 few TGTGCCAGCACCGTTATACCCGGGCAGGGCACCGGGGAGCTGTTTTTT CASTVIPGQGTGELFF
TRBJ2-5 TRBD2 TRBV28 - TGTGTCAGCAGTCCATCCTTAGCGGGAGGGGGAGAGACCCAGTACTTC CVSSPSLAGGGETQYF
TRBJ1-2 TRBD1 TRBV24-1 few TGTGCCACCAGTGATCGAGGACAGGGGTATGGCGGCTATGGCTACACCTTC CATSDRGQGYGGYGYTF
TRBJ2-3 TRBD1 TRBV27 few TGTGCCAGCAGTCTCCCCGGGACAGGGTCCACAGATACGCAGTATTTT CASSLPGTGSTDTQYF
TRBJ2-3 TRBD2 TRBV20-1 - TGCAGTGCCATCCGCCTTGGTAGCGGGCGAAGCACAGATACGCAGTATTTT CSAIRLGSGRSTDTQYF
TRBJ1-2 - TRBV20-1 few TGCAGTGCTAGAGAGTGGGGCGGGGAAAGCGGCTATGGCTACACCTTC CSAREWGGESGYGYTF
TRBJ2-1 - TRBV3-1 - TGTGCCAGCAGCCAAGATTTCGTAGCGGCCCCCGATGAGCAGTTCTTC CASSQDFVAAPDEQFF
TRBJ2-6 - TRBV6-5 - TGTGCCAGCAGTTGGGACAAATCTGGGGCCAACGTCCTGACTTTC CASSWDKSGANVLTF
TRBJ1-4 - TRBV5-1 - TGCGCCAGCAGCTTGCGCAACCTTAATGAAAAACTGTTTTTT CASSLRNLNEKLFF
TRBJ2-3 TRBD2 TRBV25-1 few TGTGCCAGCAGTGAATTCGGACTAGCGGGGGGGCTTACTATCACAGATACGCAGTATTTT CASSEFGLAGGLTITDTQYF
TRBJ2-5 - TRBV29-1 many TGCAGCGCTTCTAGCATCCAAGAGACCCAGTACTTC CSASSIQETQYF
TRBJ2-3 TRBD1 TRBV28 many TGTGCCAGCAGTTTATTAGGGACAGGGGATGTAGATACGCAGTATTTT CASSLLGTGDVDTQYF
TRBJ2-7 TRBD2 TRBV3-1 - TGTGCCAGCAGCTCAAACCGGGGGACTAGACCCCACGAGCAGTACTTC CASSSNRGTRPHEQYF
TRBJ2-7 - TRBV20-1 once TGCAGTGCCCAGGTAGCGGACTCCTACAATGAGCAGTACTTC CSAQVADSYNEQYF
TRBJ2-1 - TRBV29-1 few TGCAGCGTTGCGGGAGTTGAGCAGTTCTTC CSVAGVEQFF
TRBJ2-5 TRBD1 TRBV9 few TGTGCCAGCAGTCCTCGAGGCAGGGGGCAAGAGACCCAGTACTTC CASSPRGRGQETQYF
TRBJ1-2 TRBD1 TRBV10-3 - TGTGCCATCAGCGGGCCGGGACAGCGGTCCTATGGCTACACCTTC CAISGPGQRSYGYTF